This TCR beta chain appears in the sequencing data of a study of blood T cell repertoires in COVID-19. Background on the study: Whether acute or convalescent, the COVID-19 samples came from the United States, Italy and Spain. Sources were T cells, B-cell-depleted T cells, or PBMCs; the material itself was cDNA or gDNA.

As processed by the authors: Amplified reference gene primers provided the basis for estimating nucleated cell counts. Produced via immunoSEQ multiplex PCR; TCRdb's table is partial and in-frame only. The V and J calls and clone size come from that table; D and trimming were worked out from the DNA. The table has 60,000 to 75,000 clones, just over 85% seen once. Germline values: CDR1 DFQATT, CDR2 SNEGSKA (reference sequence). This CDR3 is 13 amino acids long. Trimming cost V 3 bases and J 5 bases, with 14 bases left between them. The TCR originated in a human donor in a cohort sampled during active COVID-19. The chain has TRBV20-1 and TRBJ2-7; D is perhaps TRBD2 (6 bases). Sequencing input: peripheral blood. CDR3 loop: CSASGLAINEQYF. The CDR3 bases are TGCAGTGCTAGTGGTCTAGCGATCAACGAGCAGTACTTC.